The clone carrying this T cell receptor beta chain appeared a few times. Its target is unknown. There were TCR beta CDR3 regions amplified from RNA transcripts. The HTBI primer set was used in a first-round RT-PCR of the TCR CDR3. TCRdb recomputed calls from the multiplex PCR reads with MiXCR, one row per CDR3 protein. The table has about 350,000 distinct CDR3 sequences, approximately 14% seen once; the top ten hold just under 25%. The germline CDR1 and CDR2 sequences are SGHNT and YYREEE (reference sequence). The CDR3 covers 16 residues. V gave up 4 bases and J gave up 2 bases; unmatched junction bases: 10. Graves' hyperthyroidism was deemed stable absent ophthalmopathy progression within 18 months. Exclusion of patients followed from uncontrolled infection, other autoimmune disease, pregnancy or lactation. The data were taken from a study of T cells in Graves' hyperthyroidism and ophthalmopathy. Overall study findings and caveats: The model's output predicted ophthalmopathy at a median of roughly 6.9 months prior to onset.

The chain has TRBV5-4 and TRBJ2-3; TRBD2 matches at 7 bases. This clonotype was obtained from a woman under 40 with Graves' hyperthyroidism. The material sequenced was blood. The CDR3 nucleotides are TGTGCCAGCAGCCCCGGACTAGTTCGATCCACAGATACGCAGTATTTT. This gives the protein CASSPGLVRSTDTQYF.